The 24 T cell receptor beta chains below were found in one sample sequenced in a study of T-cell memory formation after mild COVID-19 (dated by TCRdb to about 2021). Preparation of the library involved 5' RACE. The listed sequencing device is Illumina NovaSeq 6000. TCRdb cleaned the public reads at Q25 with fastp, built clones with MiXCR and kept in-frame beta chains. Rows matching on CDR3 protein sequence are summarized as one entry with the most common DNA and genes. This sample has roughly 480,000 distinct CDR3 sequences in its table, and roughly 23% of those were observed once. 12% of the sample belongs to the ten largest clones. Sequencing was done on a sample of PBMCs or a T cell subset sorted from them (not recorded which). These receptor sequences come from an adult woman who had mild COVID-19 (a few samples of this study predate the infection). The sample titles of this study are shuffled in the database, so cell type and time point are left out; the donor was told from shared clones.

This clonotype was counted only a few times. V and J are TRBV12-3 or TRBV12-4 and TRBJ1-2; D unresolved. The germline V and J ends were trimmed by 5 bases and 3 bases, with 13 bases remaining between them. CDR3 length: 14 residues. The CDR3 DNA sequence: TGTGCCAGCAGTATTCGGACGGGTTACTATGGCTACACCTTC. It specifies CASSIRTGYYGYTF.

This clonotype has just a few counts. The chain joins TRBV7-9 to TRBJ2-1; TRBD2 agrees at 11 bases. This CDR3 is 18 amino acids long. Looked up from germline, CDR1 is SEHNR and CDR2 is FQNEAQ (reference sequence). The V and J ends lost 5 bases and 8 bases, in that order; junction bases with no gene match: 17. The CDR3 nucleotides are TGTGCCAGCAGCACTCGATTCCGTAGCGGGAGGGCCAGGGATGAGCAGTTCTTC. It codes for CASSTRFRSGRARDEQFF.

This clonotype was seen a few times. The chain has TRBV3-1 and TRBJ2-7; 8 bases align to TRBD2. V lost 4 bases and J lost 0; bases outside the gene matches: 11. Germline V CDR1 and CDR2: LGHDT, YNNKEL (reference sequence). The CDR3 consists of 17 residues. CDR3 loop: CASSREAGASFSYEQYF. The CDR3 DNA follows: TGTGCCAGCAGCCGAGAAGCGGGGGCAAGTTTCTCCTACGAGCAGTACTTC.

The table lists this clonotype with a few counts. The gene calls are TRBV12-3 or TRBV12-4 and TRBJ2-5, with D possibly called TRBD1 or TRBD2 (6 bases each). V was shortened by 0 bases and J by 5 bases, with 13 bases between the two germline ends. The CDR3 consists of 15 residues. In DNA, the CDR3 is TGTGCCAGCAGTTTAGCCCGGGGGCCTGGGGAGACCCAGTACTTC. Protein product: CASSLARGPGETQYF.

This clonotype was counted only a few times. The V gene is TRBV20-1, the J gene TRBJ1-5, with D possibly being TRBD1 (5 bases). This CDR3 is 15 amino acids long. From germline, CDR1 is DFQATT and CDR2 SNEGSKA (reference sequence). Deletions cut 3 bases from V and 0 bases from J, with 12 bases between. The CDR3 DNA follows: TGCAGTGCTAGTGGGGGGATTGGTAGCAATCAGCCCCAGCATTTT. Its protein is CSASGGIGSNQPQHF.

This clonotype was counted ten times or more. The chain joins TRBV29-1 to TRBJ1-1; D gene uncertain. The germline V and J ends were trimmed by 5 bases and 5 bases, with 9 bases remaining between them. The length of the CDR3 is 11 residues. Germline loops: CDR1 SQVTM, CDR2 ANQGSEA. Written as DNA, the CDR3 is TGCAGCGTTCATCGGCGGACTGAAGCTTTCTTT. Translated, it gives CSVHRRTEAFF.

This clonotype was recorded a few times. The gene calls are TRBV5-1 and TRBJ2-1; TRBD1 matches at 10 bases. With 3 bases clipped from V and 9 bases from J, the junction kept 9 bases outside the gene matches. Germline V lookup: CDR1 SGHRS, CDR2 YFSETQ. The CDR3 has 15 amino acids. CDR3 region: CASSYGQGGFGEQFF. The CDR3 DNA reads TGCGCCAGCAGCTACGGACAGGGGGGTTTTGGTGAGCAGTTCTTC.

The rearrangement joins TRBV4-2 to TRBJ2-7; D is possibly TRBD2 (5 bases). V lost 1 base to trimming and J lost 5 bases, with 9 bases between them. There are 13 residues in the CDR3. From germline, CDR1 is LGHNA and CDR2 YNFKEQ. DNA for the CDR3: TGTGCCAGCAGCCAAGGCTTCGGGAACGAGCAGTACTTC. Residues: CASSQGFGNEQYF.

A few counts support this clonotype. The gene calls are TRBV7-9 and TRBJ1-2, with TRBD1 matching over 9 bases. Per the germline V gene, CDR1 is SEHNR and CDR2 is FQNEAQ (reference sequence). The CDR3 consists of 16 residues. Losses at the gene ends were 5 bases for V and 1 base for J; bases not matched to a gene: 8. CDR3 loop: CASSERRDRDNYGYTF. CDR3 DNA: TGTGCCAGCAGCGAGCGCCGGGACAGGGATAACTATGGCTACACCTTC.

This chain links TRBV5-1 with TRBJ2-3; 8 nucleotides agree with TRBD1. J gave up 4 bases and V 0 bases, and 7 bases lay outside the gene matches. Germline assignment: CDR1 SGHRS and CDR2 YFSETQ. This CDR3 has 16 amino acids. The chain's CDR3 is CASSLDVTGAADTQYF. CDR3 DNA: TGCGCCAGCAGCTTGGATGTGACAGGGGCCGCAGATACGCAGTATTTT.

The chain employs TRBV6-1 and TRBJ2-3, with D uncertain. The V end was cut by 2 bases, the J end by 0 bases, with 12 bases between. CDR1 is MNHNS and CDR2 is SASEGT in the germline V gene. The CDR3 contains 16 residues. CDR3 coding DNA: TGTGCCAGCAGTGAACCAACCGGAGAGAGCACAGATACGCAGTATTTT. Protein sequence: CASSEPTGESTDTQYF.

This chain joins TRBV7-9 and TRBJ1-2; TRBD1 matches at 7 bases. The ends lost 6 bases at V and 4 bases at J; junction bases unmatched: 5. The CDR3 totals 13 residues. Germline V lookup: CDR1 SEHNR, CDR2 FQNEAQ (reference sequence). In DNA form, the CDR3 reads TGTGCCAGCAGTTTTGACAGGGCCTATGGCTACACCTTC. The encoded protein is CASSFDRAYGYTF.

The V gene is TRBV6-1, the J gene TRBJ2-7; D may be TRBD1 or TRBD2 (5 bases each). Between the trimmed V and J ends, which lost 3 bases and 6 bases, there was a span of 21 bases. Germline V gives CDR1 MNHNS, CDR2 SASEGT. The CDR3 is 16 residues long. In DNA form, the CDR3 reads TGTGCCAGCAGTGATCACTCAGGGAATGGGAGATTCGAGCAGTACTTC. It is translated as CASSDHSGNGRFEQYF.

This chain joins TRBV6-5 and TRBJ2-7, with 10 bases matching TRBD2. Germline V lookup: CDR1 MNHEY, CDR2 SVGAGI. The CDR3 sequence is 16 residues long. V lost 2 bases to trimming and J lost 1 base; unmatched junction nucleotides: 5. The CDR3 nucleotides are TGTGCCAGCAGTTACAGGAGGACTAGCGGATCCTACGAGCAGTACTTC. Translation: CASSYRRTSGSYEQYF.

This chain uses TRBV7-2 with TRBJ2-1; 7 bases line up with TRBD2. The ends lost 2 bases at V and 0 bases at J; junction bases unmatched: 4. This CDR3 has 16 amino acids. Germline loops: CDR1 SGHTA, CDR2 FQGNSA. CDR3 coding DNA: TGTGCCAGCAGCTTACCCCCGGGAGGCTCCTACAATGAGCAGTTCTTC. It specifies CASSLPPGGSYNEQFF.

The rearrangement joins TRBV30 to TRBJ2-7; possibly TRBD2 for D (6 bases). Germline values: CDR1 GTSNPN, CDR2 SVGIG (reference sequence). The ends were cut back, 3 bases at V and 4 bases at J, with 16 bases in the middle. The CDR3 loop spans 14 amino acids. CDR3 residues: CAWSGGFLGYEQYF. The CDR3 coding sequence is TGTGCCTGGAGCGGAGGGTTCCTTGGGTACGAGCAGTACTTC.

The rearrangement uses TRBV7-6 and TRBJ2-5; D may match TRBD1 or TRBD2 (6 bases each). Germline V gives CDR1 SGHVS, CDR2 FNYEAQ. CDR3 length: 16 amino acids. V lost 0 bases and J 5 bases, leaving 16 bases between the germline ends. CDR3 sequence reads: CASSLAPTGGGETQYF. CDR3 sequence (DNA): TGTGCCAGCAGCTTAGCGCCCACCGGAGGGGGGGAGACCCAGTACTTC.

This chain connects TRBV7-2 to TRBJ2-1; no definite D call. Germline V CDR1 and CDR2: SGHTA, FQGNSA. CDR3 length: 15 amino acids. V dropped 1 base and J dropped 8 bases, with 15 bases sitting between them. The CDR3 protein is CASSLVSLPVDEQFF. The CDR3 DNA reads TGTGCCAGCAGCTTAGTGTCGCTCCCTGTCGATGAGCAGTTCTTC.

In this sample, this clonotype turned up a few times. The CDR3: CASSQEDTEQFF. CDR3 DNA: TGTGCCAGCAGTCAGGAGGATACGGAGCAGTTCTTC. The chain has TRBV2 and TRBJ2-1; tentative D call: TRBD2 (5 bases). Germline V gene data show CDR1 as SNHLY and CDR2 as FYNNEI. This CDR3 is built from 12 residues. Trimming shortened V by 5 bases and J by 10 bases, and 12 bases separated the two germline ends.

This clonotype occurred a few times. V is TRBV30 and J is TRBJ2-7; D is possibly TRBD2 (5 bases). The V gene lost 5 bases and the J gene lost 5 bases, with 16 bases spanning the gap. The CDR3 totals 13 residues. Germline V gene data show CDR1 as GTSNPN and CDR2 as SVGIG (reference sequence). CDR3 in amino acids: CAWEDGIEDEQYF. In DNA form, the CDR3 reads TGTGCCTGGGAGGACGGGATTGAGGACGAGCAGTACTTC.

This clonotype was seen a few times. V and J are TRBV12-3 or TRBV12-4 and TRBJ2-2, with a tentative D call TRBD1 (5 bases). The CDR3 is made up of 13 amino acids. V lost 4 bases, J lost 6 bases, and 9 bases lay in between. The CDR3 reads CASSWQGAGELFF. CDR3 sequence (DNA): TGTGCCAGCAGTTGGCAGGGTGCCGGGGAGCTGTTTTTT.

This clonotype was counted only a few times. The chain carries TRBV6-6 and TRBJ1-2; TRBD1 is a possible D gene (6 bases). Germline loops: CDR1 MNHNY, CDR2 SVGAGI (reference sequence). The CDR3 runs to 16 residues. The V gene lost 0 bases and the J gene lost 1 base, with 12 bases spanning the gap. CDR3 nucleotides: TGTGCCAGCAGTTACTCGGGGACACCTAATAACTATGGCTACACCTTC. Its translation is CASSYSGTPNNYGYTF.

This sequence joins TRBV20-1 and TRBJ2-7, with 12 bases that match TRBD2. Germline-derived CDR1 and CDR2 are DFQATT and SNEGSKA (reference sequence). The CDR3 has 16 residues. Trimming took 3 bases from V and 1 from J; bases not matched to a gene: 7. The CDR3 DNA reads TGCAGTGCTAGTGACAGGACTAGCGGGACATCCTACGAGCAGTACTTC. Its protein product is CSASDRTSGTSYEQYF.

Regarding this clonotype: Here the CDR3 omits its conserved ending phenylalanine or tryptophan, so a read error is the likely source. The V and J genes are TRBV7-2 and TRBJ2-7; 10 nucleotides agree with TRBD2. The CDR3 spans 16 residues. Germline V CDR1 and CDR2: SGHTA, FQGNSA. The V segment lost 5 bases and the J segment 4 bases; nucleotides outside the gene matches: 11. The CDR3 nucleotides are TGTGCCAGCAGCAAGACTAGCGGGTCCTCCGGGTACGAGCAGTACTTA. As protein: CASSKTSGSSGYEQYL.